These 10 T cell receptor beta chains came from one sample sequenced in a study of T cell repertoires in cytomegalovirus infection. MiXCR, applied by TCRdb to the reads, yields one record per CDR3 protein. The table shows about 920,000 distinct CDR3 sequences, with around 32% occurring only once. What these receptors recognize is not known. The specimen comprised cultured CD8+ T cells from PBMCs, sampled from culture after CMV antigen stimulation. These receptor sequences come from a human donor in good health (CMV status not recorded). Some clones in this sample may be carry-over from other donors' samples.

This sequence joins TRBV15 and TRBJ1-1, with D maybe TRBD1 (6 bases). CDR3 length: 19 amino acids. With 0 bases removed from V and 3 bases from J, the gap between germline ends came to 23 bases. Germline V gene lookup returns CDR1 LNHNV and CDR2 YYDKDF (reference sequence). CDR3: CATSRDPNPDRPWDTEAFF. The CDR3 nucleotides read TGTGCCACCAGCAGAGATCCGAACCCAGACAGGCCCTGGGACACTGAAGCTTTCTTT.

This clonotype was picked up a small number of times. The rearrangement uses TRBV2 and TRBJ2-5; possibly TRBD2 for D (5 bases). This CDR3 comprises 14 residues. The germline V gene has CDR1 SNHLY and CDR2 FYNNEI. Trimming removed 7 bases at V and 3 bases at J, with 15 bases between. The CDR3, as DNA: TGTGCCAGCACCATATATTTCGGGGAAGAGACCCAGTACTTC. Translation: CASTIYFGEETQYF. The full variable domain, completed using reference TRBV2 and TRBJ2-5, is EPEVTQTPSHQVTQMGQEVILRCVPISNHLYFYWYRQILGQKVEFLVSFYNNEISEKSEIFDDQFSVERPDGSNFTLKIRSTKLEDSAMYFCASTIYFGEETQYFGPGTRLLVL.

In this sample, this clonotype turned up once. A single base separates this from a much larger clone, so it may be a read error. This rearrangement joins TRBV7-2 to TRBJ2-7; tentatively, D is TRBD1 (6 bases). CDR1 and CDR2 from the germline V gene are SGHTA and FQGNSA. The V and J ends lost 5 bases and 2 bases respectively, with 10 bases between them. The CDR3 sequence is 13 residues long. CDR3 in amino acids: CASSQGTPYEQYV. The CDR3 bases are TGTGCCAGCAGCCAGGGGACACCCTACGAGCAGTACGTC.

The rearrangement links TRBV29-1 to TRBJ2-1; D not resolved. Trimming stripped 1 base from V and 3 bases from J, with 13 bases between. Germline assignment: CDR1 SQVTM and CDR2 ANQGSEA. The CDR3 runs to 15 residues. The CDR3 spells CSVEGWQNFYNEQFF. CDR3 DNA sequence: TGCAGCGTTGAAGGATGGCAGAACTTCTACAATGAGCAGTTCTTC.

This clonotype was seen a few times. The rearrangement joins TRBV12-3 or TRBV12-4 to TRBJ1-2; the match to TRBD1 covers 9 bases. The CDR3 is made up of 18 amino acids. J gave up 3 bases and V 6 bases, and 17 bases lay outside the gene matches. This CDR3 reads CASSSDRGSGGPHYGYTF. The CDR3 bases are TGTGCCAGCAGCTCCGACAGGGGGTCCGGCGGACCCCACTATGGCTACACCTTC.

The rearrangement uses TRBV6-5 and TRBJ2-1, with D possibly being TRBD2 (5 bases). Trimming pared 0 bases from V and 5 bases from J, leaving 11 bases between. The V gene's germline CDR1 is MNHEY and CDR2 SVGAGI. The CDR3 has 15 amino acids. CDR3 region: CASSYSLTSNNEQFF. The CDR3 region has the DNA TGTGCCAGCAGTTACTCGTTAACTAGTAACAATGAGCAGTTCTTC.

This clonotype was recorded at least ten times. The chain uses TRBV7-6 and TRBJ2-3; D remains unclear. V was pared by 2 bases and J by 8 bases, with 14 bases between. The CDR3 has 14 amino acids. Germline V CDR1 and CDR2: SGHVS, FNYEAQ. This CDR3 reads CASSLQSSGGTQYF. CDR3 bases: TGTGCCAGCAGCTTACAATCCTCAGGCGGTACGCAGTATTTT.

There are a few counts of this clonotype. The rearrangement joins TRBV6-2 or TRBV6-3 to TRBJ2-3; possibly TRBD1 for D (6 bases). Germline assignment: CDR1 MNHEY and CDR2 SVGEGT. The CDR3 extends over 16 amino acids. Trimming stripped 0 bases from V and 4 bases from J, with 14 bases between. The CDR3 loop reads CASSYSRNGGADTQYF. Written as DNA, the CDR3 is TGTGCCAGCAGTTACTCGAGAAATGGGGGCGCAGATACGCAGTATTTT.

This clonotype was detected many times. CDR3 DNA: TGTGCCAGCAGCCCGACGACAGGGGCCAGAACTGAAGCTTTCTTT. It encodes CASSPTTGARTEAFF. The chain recombines TRBV7-8 with TRBJ1-1; 8 bases align to TRBD1. CDR1 and CDR2 (germline): SGHVS, FQNEAQ. The ends lost 5 bases at V and 5 bases at J; junction bases unmatched: 10. There are 15 residues in the CDR3.

This clonotype has just a few counts. The CDR3 here is CASSPLPRLRYEQYV. CDR3 nucleotides: TGTGCCAGCAGTCCACTCCCCCGACTCCGATACGAGCAGTACGTC. V and J are TRBV28 and TRBJ2-7; D is unresolved. The CDR3 runs to 15 residues. The V end was cut by 5 bases, the J end by 4 bases, with 18 bases between. In germline, CDR1 is MDHEN, CDR2 SYDVKM.